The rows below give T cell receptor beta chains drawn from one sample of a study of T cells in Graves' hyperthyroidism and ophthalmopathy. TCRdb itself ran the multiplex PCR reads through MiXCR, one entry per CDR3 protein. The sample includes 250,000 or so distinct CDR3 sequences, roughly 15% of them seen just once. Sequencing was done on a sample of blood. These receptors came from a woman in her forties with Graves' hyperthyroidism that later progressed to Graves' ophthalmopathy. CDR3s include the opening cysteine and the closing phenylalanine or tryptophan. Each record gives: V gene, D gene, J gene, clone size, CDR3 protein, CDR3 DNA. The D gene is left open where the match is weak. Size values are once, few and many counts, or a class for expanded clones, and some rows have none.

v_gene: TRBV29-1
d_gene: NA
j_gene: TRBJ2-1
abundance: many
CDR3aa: CSVALGLADLYNEQFF
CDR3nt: TGCAGCGTTGCACTGGGGTTAGCGGACCTATACAATGAGCAGTTCTTC

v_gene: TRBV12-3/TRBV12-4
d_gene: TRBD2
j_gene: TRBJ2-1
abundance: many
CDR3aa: CASRPGLAGDPREQFF
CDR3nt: TGTGCCAGCAGACCCGGACTAGCGGGAGATCCGCGTGAGCAGTTCTTC

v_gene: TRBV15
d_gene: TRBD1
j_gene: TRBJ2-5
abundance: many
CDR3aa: CATTTGETKETQYF
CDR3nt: TGTGCCACCACCACAGGGGAAACAAAAGAGACCCAGTACTTC

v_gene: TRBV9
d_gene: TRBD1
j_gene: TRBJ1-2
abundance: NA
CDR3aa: CASSRQGASANYGYTF
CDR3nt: TGTGCCAGCAGTCGACAGGGGGCCTCTGCTAACTATGGCTACACCTTC

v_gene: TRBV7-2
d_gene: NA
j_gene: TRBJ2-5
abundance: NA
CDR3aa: CASSLAHGPQYF
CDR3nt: TGTGCCAGCAGCTTAGCGCACGGACCCCAGTACTTC

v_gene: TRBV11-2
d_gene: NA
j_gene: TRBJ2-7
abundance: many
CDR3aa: CASSFYSSDEQYF
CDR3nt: TGTGCCAGCAGCTTTTACAGTTCCGACGAGCAGTACTTC

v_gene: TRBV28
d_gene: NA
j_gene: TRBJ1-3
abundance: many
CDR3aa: CASSLGVRGNTIYF
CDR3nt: TGTGCCAGCAGTTTAGGAGTTAGAGGAAACACCATATATTTT

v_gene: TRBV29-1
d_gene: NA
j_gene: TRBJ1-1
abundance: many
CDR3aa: CSVVDPLRPNTEAFF
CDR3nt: TGCAGCGTTGTGGACCCCCTGAGGCCGAACACTGAAGCTTTCTTT

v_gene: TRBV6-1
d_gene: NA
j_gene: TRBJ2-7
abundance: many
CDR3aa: CASRALGRWGYEQYF
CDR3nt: TGTGCCAGCAGGGCCTTGGGACGGTGGGGCTACGAGCAGTACTTC

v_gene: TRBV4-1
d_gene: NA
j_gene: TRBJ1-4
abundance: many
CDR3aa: CASSQGGWGEKLFF
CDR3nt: TGCGCCAGCAGCCAAGGGGGGTGGGGTGAAAAACTGTTTTTT

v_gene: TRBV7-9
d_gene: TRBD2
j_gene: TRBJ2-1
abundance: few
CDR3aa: CASSQKIAGALYNEQFF
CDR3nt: TGTGCCAGCAGCCAGAAAATAGCGGGAGCGTTGTACAATGAGCAGTTCTTC

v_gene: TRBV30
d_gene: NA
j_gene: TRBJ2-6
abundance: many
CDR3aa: CAWSRSTGANVLTF
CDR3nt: TGTGCCTGGAGTAGGAGTACTGGGGCCAACGTCCTGACTTTC

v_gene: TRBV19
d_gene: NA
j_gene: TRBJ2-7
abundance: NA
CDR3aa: CASSISGLTQDEQYF
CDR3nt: TGTGCCAGTAGTATAAGCGGACTCACCCAAGACGAGCAGTACTTC

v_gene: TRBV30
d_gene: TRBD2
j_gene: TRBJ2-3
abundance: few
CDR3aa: CAWTRRGGGGTDTQYF
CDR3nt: TGTGCCTGGACCCGACGGGGGGGGGGAGGCACAGATACGCAGTATTTT

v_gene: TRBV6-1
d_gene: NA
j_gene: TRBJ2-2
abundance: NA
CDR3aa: CASSRHTGELFF
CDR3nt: TGTGCCAGCAGCAGACACACCGGGGAGCTGTTTTTT

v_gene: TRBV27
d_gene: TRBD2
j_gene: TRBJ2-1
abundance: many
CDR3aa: CASSAGTKGEQFF
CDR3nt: TGTGCCAGCAGTGCCGGGACTAAAGGTGAGCAGTTCTTC

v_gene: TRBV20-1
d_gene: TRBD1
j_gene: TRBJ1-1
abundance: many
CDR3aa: CSARDWQGETEAFF
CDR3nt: TGCAGTGCTAGAGATTGGCAGGGGGAGACTGAAGCTTTCTTT

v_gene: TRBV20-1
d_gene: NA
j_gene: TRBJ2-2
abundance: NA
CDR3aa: CSAGATLNTGELFF
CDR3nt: TGCAGTGCCGGAGCAACTCTAAACACCGGGGAGCTGTTTTTT